The 3 T cell receptor beta chains below come from one sample, sequenced in a study of cytomegalovirus exposure and HLA in healthy donors. The PCR was carried out with 60 Vbeta primers and 13 Jbeta primers. Clones were read by immunoSEQ multiplex PCR, and TCRdb kept only the in-frame ones, dropping some. The table shows fewer than 45,000 clones, with about 70% occurring only once. What was sequenced was PBMCs. These receptors originate from a man aged 40-49 years in good health and CMV-seronegative.

The chain is built from TRBV7-2 and TRBJ2-7; 9 bases line up with TRBD2. CDR1 is SGHTA, CDR2 FQGNSA, per germline. The trim removed 5 bases at V and 3 bases at J, leaving 8 bases unmatched. The CDR3 sequence is 15 residues long. CDR3 nucleotides: TGTGCCAGCAGCGTCTCTAGCGGGGCCCGCTACGAGCAGTACTTC. It specifies CASSVSSGARYEQYF.

The chain combines TRBV28 with TRBJ1-5, with 11 bases fitting TRBD1. Germline V gives CDR1 MDHEN, CDR2 SYDVKM. The V segment lost 4 bases and the J segment 4 bases; nucleotides outside the gene matches: 9. CDR3 length equals 17 residues. This chain's CDR3 is CASSSGTGGTMNQPQHF. As DNA, the CDR3 is TGTGCCAGCAGTTCCGGGACAGGGGGTACAATGAATCAGCCCCAGCATTTT.

In DNA, the CDR3 is TGTGCCTGGAGTAGAGGCGGGACAGGGTTCTCACCCCTCCACTTT. This encodes CAWSRGGTGFSPLHF. The chain employs TRBV30 and TRBJ1-6; 9 bases are a match to TRBD1. With V trimmed by 2 bases and J by 10 bases, 9 bases remained unmatched. Germline-derived CDR1 and CDR2 are GTSNPN and SVGIG (reference sequence). The CDR3 is 15 amino acids. Together with reference TRBV30 and TRBJ1-6, the CDR3 gives the full variable domain: SQTIHQWPATLVQPVGSPLSLECTVEGTSNPNLYWYRQAAGRGLQLLFYSVGIGQISSEVPQNLSASRPQDRQFILSSKKLLLSDSGFYLCAWSRGGTGFSPLHFGNGTRLTVT.